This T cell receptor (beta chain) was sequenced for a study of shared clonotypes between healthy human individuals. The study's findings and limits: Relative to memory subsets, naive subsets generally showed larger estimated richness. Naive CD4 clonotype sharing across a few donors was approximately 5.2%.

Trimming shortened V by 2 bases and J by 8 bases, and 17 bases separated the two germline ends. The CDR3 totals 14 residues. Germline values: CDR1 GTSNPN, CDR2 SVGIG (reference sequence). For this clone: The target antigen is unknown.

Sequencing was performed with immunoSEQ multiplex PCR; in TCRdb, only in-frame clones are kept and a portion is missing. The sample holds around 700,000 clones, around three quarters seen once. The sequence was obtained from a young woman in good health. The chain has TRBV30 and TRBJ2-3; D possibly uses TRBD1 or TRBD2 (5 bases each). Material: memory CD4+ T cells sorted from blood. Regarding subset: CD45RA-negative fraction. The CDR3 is CAWSLPTRGPTQYF. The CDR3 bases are TGTGCCTGGAGTCTCCCGACCCGGGGCCCTACGCAGTATTTT.